This is a list of T cell receptor beta chains from one sample in a study of cytomegalovirus exposure and HLA in healthy donors. The assay was immunoSEQ multiplex PCR, and TCRdb's table has in-frame clones only and misses some. Among over 150,000 clones listed, 80% were seen once. The sample taken for sequencing was PBMCs. These receptor sequences come from a woman between 40 and 50 years old in good health and CMV-seropositive. Each CDR3 is given with its conserved first and last residue. A D gene is named only where the DNA matches it firmly. Not every row has a clone size; where given, it reads once, few, many or a size class.

>NA|TRBV19|NA
CATSIRAATDTQYF
>NA|TRBV2|NA
CASRPSGTGYGYTF
>TRBD1|TRBV19|NA
CASSIGQGNQPQHF
>NA|TRBV5-1|NA
CASRTVMGDAGELFF
>NA|TRBV6-5|few
CASRGPGSNQPQHF
>NA|TRBV29-1|NA
CSVSRGGYGYTF
>TRBD2|TRBV10-1|NA
CASSKKAGGHDEQFF
>NA|TRBV27|once
CASSFRRNSYNEQFF
>NA|TRBV5-6|NA
CASRDSSGANVLTF
>TRBD2|TRBV11-3|NA
CASSPPAGRSGANVLTF
>TRBD2|TRBV7-9|NA
CSSSLAGGRQYF
>TRBD2|TRBV7-9|NA
CASSETSGWGGYEQYF
>NA|TRBV10-2|once
CASSDSGGSSYEQYF
>TRBD1|TRBV6-5|few
CASSYSGTGATEAFF
>TRBD1|TRBV30|NA
CAWRSQGASYEQYF
>TRBD1|TRBV5-1|NA
CASRTGGFTEAFF
>NA|TRBV5-4|NA
CASSLDAAGRGYTF
>NA|TRBV9|NA
CASSQTIQGHGYTF
>NA|TRBV15|NA
CATSRVPAANTEAFF
>NA|TRBV28|NA
CASSAGGLSAFF
>NA|TRBV29-1|NA
CSVVVQAKNIQYF
>NA|TRBV4-1|NA
CASSQGQYNEQFF
>NA|TRBV29-1|NA
CSVVIVGEAFF
>TRBD1|TRBV2|NA
CASRDRTGPNTEAFF
>NA|TRBV6-1|once
CASSELDTYTEAFF
>TRBD1|TRBV6-1|NA
CASRGRQGAILEQYF
>TRBD1|TRBV11-2|NA
CASSFTGAIQETQYF
>TRBD1|TRBV7-9|NA
CASSWGQGAVTGELFF
>TRBD2|TRBV27|few
CASSFRSGRVADTQYF
>TRBD1|TRBV7-9|NA
CASSLVQGAKNEQYF
>NA|TRBV11-3|NA
CASSAEGYEQYF
>TRBD1|TRBV9|NA
CASSARQGVGYGYTF
>TRBD1|TRBV11-1|NA
CASSLPGQGALNEKLFF
>TRBD2|TRBV5-3|NA
CARSNGLAGITGELFF
>TRBD1|TRBV7-9|NA
CASSSGQGIHGYTF